The clone carrying this T cell receptor (beta chain) was picked up many times. Its antigen is as yet unknown. CDR3 length: 16 residues. With V trimmed by 1 base and J by 0 bases, 1 base remained unmatched. Germline V gene lookup returns CDR1 SGHAT and CDR2 FQNNGV. In patients chosen for sequencing, flow cytometry had shown CD8+CD57+ cell expansion. Every patient was diagnosed with severe acquired aplastic anemia. Each patient gave a blood sample that was collected before any therapy had been received. Researchers used genomic DNA as the template to profile TCR beta VDJ and CDR3. TCRdb re-analysed the reads in MiXCR, keeping a single row per CDR3 protein. The table records approximately 190,000 distinct CDR3 sequences, less than 60% of them present only once. This record belongs to a study of CD8+CD57+ T cells in acquired aplastic anemia. Study results and caveats: It was found that approximately 29 CD8+ CDR3 sequences were shared between patients and controls.

The source is a human donor with aplastic anemia. The sample consisted of sorted CD4+, CD8+, or CD8+CD57+ T cells (not recorded which) from PBMCs. This rearrangement joins TRBV11-2 to TRBJ1-5; 9 nucleotides match TRBD1. CDR3 loop: CASSLGDRVSNQPQHF. The DNA for the CDR3 is TGTGCCAGCAGCTTAGGGGACAGGGTTAGCAATCAGCCCCAGCATTTT. The full variable domain, completed using reference TRBV11-2 and TRBJ1-5, is EAGVAQSPRYKIIEKRQSVAFWCNPISGHATLYWYQQILGQGPKLLIQFQNNGVVDDSQLPKDRFSAERLKGVDSTLKIQPAKLEDSAVYLCASSLGDRVSNQPQHFGDGTRLSIL.